This is a list of T cell receptor beta chains from one sample in a study of blood T cell repertoires in COVID-19. TCRdb keeps only in-frame clones here, not all; method: immunoSEQ multiplex PCR. The table records roughly 36,000 clones, more than 80% of them present only once. The sequenced material came from peripheral blood. These receptors all stem from a man between 60 and 75 years old with acute or convalescent COVID-19. CDR3s include the opening cysteine and the closing phenylalanine or tryptophan. Fields, in order: J gene, CDR3 length, V gene, CDR3 protein.

TRBJ1-5,14,TRBV30,CAWAGWNSNQPQHF
TRBJ1-2,13,TRBV5-5,CASSLEPDYGYTF
TRBJ2-1,15,TRBV9,CASSVGLAVYNEQFF
TRBJ2-3,11,TRBV20-1,CSAQEAHTQYF
TRBJ1-2,13,TRBV6-2/TRBV6-3,CASSPDSNYGYTF
TRBJ1-4,15,TRBV10-3,CAISESLNGGEKLFF
TRBJ2-1,14,TRBV28,CATIRQGGYNEQFF
TRBJ2-3,14,TRBV7-9,CASSLVPNTDTQYF
TRBJ2-7,14,TRBV27,CASSGSGATYEQYF
TRBJ1-5,15,TRBV7-8,CASSLDRGPYQPQHF
TRBJ2-3,13,TRBV11-2,CASSLDWRDTQYF
TRBJ2-7,15,TRBV19,CASKGLAGGINEQYF
TRBJ2-1,18,TRBV11-3,CASSQGPGYTTGYNEQFF
TRBJ1-5,15,TRBV19,CASSRWDRGNQPQHF
TRBJ1-2,15,TRBV7-8,CASSYKDRGKYGYTF
TRBJ1-5,15,TRBV6-5,CASTLDRDSNQPQHF
TRBJ2-3,16,TRBV7-3,CASSRRDSGGTDTQYF
TRBJ2-3,14,TRBV11-2,CASSFVLPGDTQYF
TRBJ2-2,16,TRBV28,CASSVQQPPRSGELFF
TRBJ2-5,15,TRBV5-1,CASSPGTGAQETQYF
TRBJ2-3,12,TRBV11-3,CASSLSTDTQYF
TRBJ1-1,15,TRBV5-1,CASSSTTGGNTEAFF
TRBJ1-5,14,TRBV6-6,CASRAGRGPQPQHF
TRBJ1-2,13,TRBV27,CASSLTTGYGYTF
TRBJ1-6,15,TRBV7-9,CASSRRGTEDSPLHF
TRBJ2-2,14,TRBV30,CAWRRQSNTGELFF
TRBJ2-1,15,TRBV24-1,CATSDFQGAYGEQFF
TRBJ2-1,18,TRBV2,CASTVTAGTSGGLNEQFF
TRBJ1-2,14,TRBV7-9,CASSSPGGARGYTF
TRBJ2-7,14,TRBV6-2/TRBV6-3,CASSRGGSSYEQYF
TRBJ2-7,14,TRBV28,CASSFTDSIYEQYF
TRBJ1-2,14,TRBV5-1,CASSGGQANYGYTF
TRBJ1-5,15,TRBV19,CASSIKQGIGQPQHF
TRBJ2-3,14,TRBV5-6,CASSQAQGADTQYF
TRBJ2-1,15,TRBV5-1,CASSSGQSSYNEQFF
TRBJ2-7,15,TRBV19,CASSFGRGRAYEQYF
TRBJ2-4,14,TRBV18,CASSPQGVVDIQYF
TRBJ1-3,15,TRBV30,CAWSVRDRVSNTIYF
TRBJ2-7,13,TRBV7-8,CASSDQGGYEQYF
TRBJ2-1,14,TRBV30,CAWRPRTGYNEQFF
TRBJ2-5,15,TRBV20-1,CSASSLPAGGETQYF
TRBJ1-2,17,TRBV7-2,CASSYGTGGVDSYGYTF
TRBJ2-2,14,TRBV4-2,CASSPIGGVGELFF
TRBJ1-4,14,TRBV6-6,CASIRVPRGEKLFF
TRBJ2-3,16,TRBV19,CASSRLAGGATDTQYF
TRBJ2-7,15,TRBV6-1,CASSDFETKRYEQYF
TRBJ2-7,19,TRBV2,CASSTHRDRLAGGAYEQYF
TRBJ1-1,14,TRBV9,CASSLGQGVREAFF
TRBJ2-7,15,TRBV7-2,CASSLGPGTAYEQYF
TRBJ1-4,15,TRBV4-1,CASSLERATNEKLFF
TRBJ1-1,12,TRBV11-1,CASSFPRTEAFF
TRBJ1-1,14,TRBV28,CASSARRGGTEAFF
TRBJ2-3,15,TRBV24-1,CATSDTRGSGATQYF
TRBJ1-4,17,TRBV9,CASSDSGTGDGNEKLFF
TRBJ1-5,13,TRBV30,CAWSAYSNQPQHF
TRBJ2-3,15,TRBV2,CASSSLAGGSDTQYF
TRBJ1-3,14,TRBV28,CASRGQGAGNTIYF